The 20 T cell receptor beta chains below come from one sample, sequenced in a study of blood T cell repertoires in COVID-19. Profiling relied on immunoSEQ multiplex PCR, and the TCRdb table lists in-frame clones only, not all of them. The sample shows about 160,000 clones, roughly 87% of them seen only once. The sequencing input was peripheral blood. These receptors were obtained from a woman in her sixties or seventies who had recovered from COVID-19.

The genes are TRBV3-1 (or the pseudogene TRBV3-2) and TRBJ1-6; D gene ambiguous. Per the germline V gene, CDR1 is LGHDT and CDR2 is YNNKEL (reference sequence). This CDR3 region has 13 residues. Trimming shortened V by 1 base and J by 12 bases, and 10 bases separated the two germline ends. The CDR3 is CASSQGWAGPLHF. Here the CDR3 DNA reads TGTGCCAGCAGCCAAGGGTGGGCTGGACCCCTCCACTTT.

CDR3 coding DNA: TGTGCCAGCAGTCGACCGACAGTAAACTATGGCTACACCTTC. It is translated as CASSRPTVNYGYTF. The chain combines TRBV28 with TRBJ1-2; weak D call: TRBD1 (5 bases). CDR3 length: 14 residues. CDR1 MDHEN and CDR2 SYDVKM come from the germline V gene. V lost 5 bases, J lost 2 bases, and 12 bases lay in between.

The chain carries TRBV3-1 (or the pseudogene TRBV3-2) and TRBJ1-6; no reliable D call. The V end was cut by 3 bases, the J end by 7 bases, with 10 bases between. The CDR3 is 14 amino acids. Germline CDR1 and CDR2: LGHDT and YNNKEL (reference sequence). CDR3 DNA: TGTGCCAGCAGCCAGAGAAGAGAAAATTCACCCCTCCACTTT. Translated: CASSQRRENSPLHF.

The chain has TRBV11-2 and TRBJ1-1; D unclear. The ends were cut back, 6 bases at V and 0 bases at J, with 8 bases in the middle. Germline-derived CDR1 and CDR2 are SGHAT and FQNNGV. This CDR3 has 13 residues. The CDR3 region is CASSRNMNTEAFF. CDR3 sequence (DNA): TGTGCCAGCAGTCGTAACATGAACACTGAAGCTTTCTTT.

The chain has TRBV7-2 and TRBJ1-5; D is perhaps TRBD1 (5 bases). The CDR3 runs to 14 residues. V was pared by 3 bases and J by 6 bases, with 12 bases between. Germline V gene sequence: CDR1 SGHTA, CDR2 FQGNSA. The CDR3 DNA reads as TGTGCCAGCAGCTTTGGAGGGGTTGGTCAGCCCCAGCATTTT. As protein: CASSFGGVGQPQHF.

The CDR3 DNA reads TGTGCCAGCAGTGAACGATCGGGCAATGAGCAGTTCTTC. Its protein product is CASSERSGNEQFF. V usage is TRBV6-1 and J usage is TRBJ2-1; D not resolved. The germline V and J ends were trimmed by 2 bases and 6 bases, with 8 bases remaining between them. Germline CDR1 and CDR2: MNHNS and SASEGT. CDR3 length: 13 amino acids.

The chain carries TRBV10-3 and TRBJ2-2, with a tentative D call TRBD2 (6 bases). The CDR3 length is 15 residues. V lost 10 bases and J lost 0, with 15 bases in between. Germline V gene lookup returns CDR1 ENHRY and CDR2 SYGVKD. Written as DNA, the CDR3 is TGTGCCACCCGAGGGACTGCCACGAACACCGGGGAGCTGTTTTTT. Translating it yields CATRGTATNTGELFF.

This rearrangement joins TRBV5-5 to TRBJ1-4; 11 nucleotides line up with TRBD1. The CDR3 spans 14 residues. J lost 5 bases, V lost 7 bases, and 4 bases had no gene match. Germline V lookup: CDR1 SGHKS, CDR2 YYEKEE (reference sequence). The CDR3 sequence is CASGTGGLNEKLFF. CDR3 coding DNA: TGTGCCAGCGGGACAGGGGGTCTCAATGAAAAACTGTTTTTT. The whole variable domain, remainder taken from reference TRBV5-5 and TRBJ1-4, is DAGVTQSPTHLIKTRGQQVTLRCSPISGHKSVSWYQQVLGQGPQFIFQYYEKEERGRGNFPDRFSARQFPNYSSELNVNALLLGDSALYLCASGTGGLNEKLFFGSGTQLSVL.

This clone was seen once. This CDR3 reads CASSQQIYSNQPQHF. The CDR3 bases are TGTGCCAGCAGCCAGCAGATTTATAGCAATCAGCCCCAGCATTTT. The rearrangement uses TRBV16 and TRBJ1-5; no clear D. Trimming pared 3 bases from V and 0 bases from J, leaving 9 bases between. CDR3 size: 15 residues. Germline V gene data show CDR1 as KGHSY and CDR2 as FQNENV.

The genes are TRBV19 and TRBJ2-3; D unclear. CDR1 and CDR2 (germline): LNHDA, SQIVND (reference sequence). Trimming shortened V by 5 bases and J by 0 bases, and 15 bases separated the two germline ends. This CDR3 is 16 amino acids long. The CDR3 protein is CASSFYSTPSTDTQYF. The CDR3 DNA is TGTGCCAGTAGTTTCTACAGTACCCCTAGCACAGATACGCAGTATTTT.

This chain joins TRBV5-1 and TRBJ1-2; 7 bases are a match to TRBD1. The length of the CDR3 is 13 residues. The V and J ends lost 4 bases and 7 bases, in that order; junction bases with no gene match: 7. Germline values: CDR1 SGHRS, CDR2 YFSETQ. The CDR3 bases are TGCGCCAGCAGCCCTGAGGGGGCCGGTGGCTACACCTTC. It translates to CASSPEGAGGYTF. The variable domain in full, completed from reference TRBV5-1 and TRBJ1-2, reads KAGVTQTPRYLIKTRGQQVTLSCSPISGHRSVSWYQQTPGQGLQFLFEYFSETQRNKGNFPGRFSGRQFSNSRSEMNVSTLELGDSALYLCASSPEGAGGYTFGSGTRLTVV.

The V gene is TRBV2, the J gene TRBJ1-2; D is undetermined. Between the trimmed V and J ends, which lost 7 bases and 0 bases, there was a span of 21 bases. The germline gives CDR1 SNHLY, CDR2 FYNNEI. The CDR3 loop spans 17 amino acids. CDR3 DNA sequence: TGTGCCAGCATCGGGAGTCAGGTCGAACTTTCTAACTATGGCTACACCTTC. Translation: CASIGSQVELSNYGYTF.

The chain joins TRBV19 to TRBJ1-6; D might be TRBD1 (5 bases). With 6 bases removed from V and 1 base from J, the gap between germline ends came to 13 bases. The CDR3 covers 16 residues. CDR1 and CDR2 from the germline V gene are LNHDA and SQIVND (reference sequence). CDR3 sequence: CASSRGAGSYNSPLHF. DNA for the CDR3: TGTGCCAGTAGCCGCGGGGCCGGGTCCTATAATTCACCCCTCCACTTT.

The table lists this clone with many counts. The rearrangement uses TRBV5-1 and TRBJ2-1, with 9 bases lining up with TRBD1. The CDR3 spans 15 residues. V lost 4 bases to trimming and J lost 7 bases; unmatched junction nucleotides: 9. The germline V gene encodes CDR1 SGHRS and CDR2 YFSETQ. The chain's CDR3 is CASSPRTGVVNEQFF. CDR3 in DNA: TGCGCCAGCAGCCCGCGGACAGGGGTTGTAAATGAGCAGTTCTTC.

The genes are TRBV6-2 or TRBV6-3 and TRBJ1-1, with 9 bases identical to TRBD1. With V trimmed by 4 bases and J by 4 bases, 7 bases remained unmatched. The CDR3 is 15 residues long. Germline V gene sequence: CDR1 MNHEY, CDR2 SVGEGT. The CDR3 DNA is TGTGCCAGCAGTTTACAGGGGGCGGGAATCACTGAAGCTTTCTTT. Residues: CASSLQGAGITEAFF.

This clone was recorded only once. This chain connects TRBV7-9 to TRBJ2-3; TRBD1 is a possible D gene (6 bases). Germline assignment: CDR1 SEHNR and CDR2 FQNEAQ (reference sequence). Trimming cost V 5 bases and J 4 bases, with 22 bases left between them. The CDR3 covers 17 residues. The CDR3 DNA reads TGTGCCAGCAGCAGAGCGTTCCAAGCAGGGGAATCAGATACGCAGTATTTT. Amino acid sequence: CASSRAFQAGESDTQYF.

This clone appeared once. The V gene is TRBV27, the J gene TRBJ1-3; no reliable D call. CDR3 length: 19 residues. The V end lost 0 bases, the J end lost 0 bases, and 18 bases lay between the germline ends. Germline V lookup: CDR1 MNHEY, CDR2 SMNVEV (reference sequence). The CDR3 coding sequence is TGTGCCAGCAGTTTATCGATGGTGTCTGGCGGCTTCTCTGGAAACACCATATATTTT. This gives the protein CASSLSMVSGGFSGNTIYF.

The rearrangement links TRBV11-2 to TRBJ2-7; possible D gene TRBD2, 5 bases. The V and J ends lost 4 bases and 2 bases respectively, with 18 bases between them. This CDR3 spans 16 amino acids. The germline CDR1 and CDR2 sequences are SGHAT and FQNNGV. Written as DNA, the CDR3 is TGTGCCAGCAGCTCCCGGGCTAGCCCGCCGACCTACGAGCAGTACTTC. Translating it yields CASSSRASPPTYEQYF.

V gene TRBV6-5 combines with J gene TRBJ2-1; TRBD1 might be the D (6 bases). This CDR3 has 15 amino acids. Germline CDR1 is MNHEY and CDR2 is SVGAGI. Trimming pared 0 bases from V and 12 bases from J, leaving 18 bases between. CDR3 protein: CASSYSKGVQGGQFF. CDR3 in DNA: TGTGCCAGCAGTTACTCGAAAGGGGTACAAGGGGGGCAGTTCTTC.

This clone was seen a handful of times. The rearrangement uses TRBV5-1 and TRBJ2-7; 11 bases agree with TRBD1. Germline CDR1 and CDR2: SGHRS and YFSETQ. V lost 0 bases and J lost 3; bases outside the gene matches: 2. The CDR3 is 15 amino acids. This CDR3 is CASSLEGTGGYEQYF. Here the CDR3 DNA reads TGCGCCAGCAGCTTGGAAGGGACAGGGGGCTACGAGCAGTACTTC.